The 9 T cell receptor beta chains below come from one sample, sequenced in a study of blood T cell repertoires in COVID-19. The repertoire was sequenced with immunoSEQ multiplex PCR; TCRdb's copy has only in-frame clones and lacks some. The data show over 130,000 clones, almost 85% seen once. Sample: peripheral blood. These TCRs come from a man aged 50 or older with acute or convalescent COVID-19.

The J gene is TRBJ2-3, the V gene TRBV10-1; 7 bases agree with TRBD1. Germline loops: CDR1 WNHNN, CDR2 SYGVQD (reference sequence). The CDR3 has 15 amino acids. V gave up 2 bases and J gave up 4 bases; unmatched junction bases: 6. The CDR3 region is CASSEPRQGADTQYF. In DNA, the CDR3 is TGCGCCAGCAGTGAGCCCCGACAGGGCGCAGATACGCAGTATTTT.

The V call is TRBV12-5, the J call TRBJ1-5; TRBD1 matches 7 bases. With 0 bases clipped from V and 1 base from J, the junction kept 12 bases outside the gene matches. Germline V lookup: CDR1 LGHNT, CDR2 FRNRAP. CDR3 length: 19 amino acids. Here the CDR3 reads CASGLVRYGRGQSNQPQHF. The CDR3 region has the DNA TGTGCTAGTGGTTTGGTACGATATGGTAGGGGGCAAAGCAATCAGCCCCAGCATTTT.

This clone turned up a few times. The chain recombines TRBV14 with TRBJ2-7, with a weak D call TRBD1 (9 bases). V dropped 2 bases and J dropped 3 bases, with 32 bases sitting between them. CDR3 length: 21 amino acids. From germline, CDR1 is SGHDN and CDR2 FVKESK. CDR3 bases: TGTGCCAGCAGCCAACACTTAAACCAGGGACAGGGTAGCGGGATTTTCTACGAGCAGTACTTC. Encoded protein: CASSQHLNQGQGSGIFYEQYF.

There are a few counts of this clone. This chain connects TRBV27 to TRBJ1-2, with TRBD1 matching 7 bases. This CDR3 is built from 13 residues. With 5 bases clipped from V and 7 bases from J, the junction kept 7 bases outside the gene matches. The V gene's germline CDR1 is MNHEY and CDR2 SMNVEV (reference sequence). The CDR3 sequence is CASSKQGIGGYTF. The CDR3 nucleotides read TGTGCCAGCAGTAAACAGGGGATCGGTGGCTACACCTTC.

The chain carries TRBV10-2 and TRBJ2-7; D possibly corresponds to TRBD2 (6 bases). The V end was cut by 7 bases, the J end by 5 bases, with 12 bases between. The CDR3 extends over 12 amino acids. Germline loops: CDR1 WSHSY, CDR2 SAAADI. CDR3: CASTGGNDEQYF. CDR3 bases: TGCGCCAGCACAGGCGGGAATGACGAGCAGTACTTC.

The genes are TRBV3-1 (or the pseudogene TRBV3-2) and TRBJ1-5, with TRBD1 identical over 8 bases. Germline V gene lookup returns CDR1 LGHDT and CDR2 YNNKEL (reference sequence). V gave up 3 bases and J gave up 6 bases; unmatched junction bases: 4. CDR3 size: 14 residues. The CDR3 reads CASSQETGGQPQHF. The CDR3 DNA reads as TGTGCCAGCAGCCAGGAAACAGGGGGTCAGCCCCAGCATTTT.

This clone was picked up one time. The chain combines TRBV5-1 with TRBJ2-7; 9 bases line up with TRBD1. CDR1 and CDR2 (germline): SGHRS, YFSETQ. CDR3 length equals 14 residues. J was trimmed by 0 bases and V by 4 bases; bases with no gene match: 2. CDR3 nucleotides: TGCGCCAGCAGCGGGACAGGGTACTCCTACGAGCAGTACTTC. It is translated as CASSGTGYSYEQYF.

The chain joins TRBV11-2 to TRBJ2-7; 10 positions agree with TRBD2. J was trimmed by 2 bases and V by 0 bases; bases with no gene match: 10. This CDR3 is 18 amino acids long. Germline assignment: CDR1 SGHAT and CDR2 FQNNGV. CDR3 residues: CASSLDRSSGSGAYEQYF. CDR3 nucleotides: TGTGCCAGCAGCTTAGATAGGTCTAGCGGGAGTGGGGCCTACGAGCAGTACTTC.

The chain carries TRBV2 and TRBJ1-3; the D gene is possibly TRBD1 (5 bases). Germline loops: CDR1 SNHLY, CDR2 FYNNEI. CDR3 length: 16 amino acids. Trimming left V 7 bases short and J 0 bases short, with 16 bases between. CDR3 in amino acids: CASTMGRGFSGNTIYF. The CDR3 DNA sequence: TGTGCCAGCACCATGGGGCGGGGATTCTCTGGAAACACCATATATTTT. The full variable domain, completed using reference TRBV2 and TRBJ1-3, is EPEVTQTPSHQVTQMGQEVILRCVPISNHLYFYWYRQILGQKVEFLVSFYNNEISEKSEIFDDQFSVERPDGSNFTLKIRSTKLEDSAMYFCASTMGRGFSGNTIYFGEGSWLTVV.